One and the same sample provided the 9 T cell receptor beta chains below, sequenced in a study of blood T cell repertoires in COVID-19. Repertoires were generated with immunoSEQ multiplex PCR, while TCRdb's copy carries only in-frame clones and drops some. This sample yields tens of thousands of clones, of which roughly nine tenths are seen a single time; roughly 5.2% belongs to the top ten. Sequenced: peripheral blood. Every receptor here comes from a human donor in a cohort sampled during active COVID-19.

The rearrangement links TRBV12-3 or TRBV12-4 to TRBJ2-1; D perhaps matches TRBD2 (5 bases). V was cut by 3 bases and J by 11 bases, with 8 bases left in between. The CDR3 contains 11 residues. CDR3: CASSFREKQFF. The DNA for the CDR3 is TGTGCCAGCAGTTTTAGGGAGAAGCAGTTCTTC.

This clone was detected a few times. The chain employs TRBV2 and TRBJ1-5; no clear D. Trimming took 4 bases from V and 0 from J, leaving 10 bases between them. This CDR3 has 15 residues. Per the germline V gene, CDR1 is SNHLY and CDR2 is FYNNEI. CDR3 amino acids: CASSANSVSNQPQHF. The CDR3 DNA is TGTGCCAGCAGTGCCAACAGTGTTAGCAATCAGCCCCAGCATTTT.

This clone was picked up one time. The chain recombines TRBV10-3 with TRBJ1-2; 7 nucleotides agree with TRBD1. The CDR3 covers 16 residues. After removal of 0 bases from V and 4 bases from J, the junction contained 8 bases not matched to a gene. Germline CDR1 and CDR2: ENHRY and SYGVKD. CDR3 in DNA: TGTGCCATCAGTGAGTCGGAGAGGGGGCAGGTCTATGGCTACACCTTC. It specifies CAISESERGQVYGYTF.

This rearrangement joins TRBV5-1 to TRBJ1-3, with 7 bases identical to TRBD1. Trimming cost V 0 bases and J 4 bases; bases outside gene matches: 7. This CDR3 is 16 amino acids long. The germline gives CDR1 SGHRS, CDR2 YFSETQ. The CDR3 DNA reads as TGCGCCAGCAGCTTGGCGGGCAGGGGGTACGGAAACACCATATATTTT. This translates into CASSLAGRGYGNTIYF. The whole variable domain, remainder taken from reference TRBV5-1 and TRBJ1-3, is KAGVTQTPRYLIKTRGQQVTLSCSPISGHRSVSWYQQTPGQGLQFLFEYFSETQRNKGNFPGRFSGRQFSNSRSEMNVSTLELGDSALYLCASSLAGRGYGNTIYFGEGSWLTVV.

The chain combines TRBV5-1 with TRBJ2-1; 7 positions agree with TRBD2. The germline V gene has CDR1 SGHRS and CDR2 YFSETQ. CDR3 length: 15 amino acids. Trimming took 3 bases from V and 0 from J; bases not matched to a gene: 3. The DNA for the CDR3 is TGCGCCAGCAGCTCCGGGACTACCTCCTACAATGAGCAGTTCTTC. Its translation: CASSSGTTSYNEQFF.

This chain links TRBV29-1 with TRBJ2-5, with D possibly TRBD1 on 6 matching bases. V was trimmed by 8 bases and J by 5 bases, leaving 18 bases between them. This CDR3 has 13 residues. Germline loops: CDR1 SQVTM, CDR2 ANQGSEA. CDR3 loop: CSPMGAPRETQYF. CDR3 nucleotide sequence: TGCAGCCCCATGGGGGCGCCAAGGGAGACCCAGTACTTC.

The rearrangement uses TRBV24-1 and TRBJ1-4, with a possible D match to TRBD1 (5 bases). CDR1 is KGHDR, CDR2 SFDVKD, per germline. V was shortened by 5 bases and J by 8 bases, with 11 bases between the two germline ends. The CDR3 is 13 amino acids. The CDR3 nucleotides read TGTGCCACCAGTGCGGGGGGGAAAGAAAAACTGTTTTTT. Translation: CATSAGGKEKLFF.

J is TRBJ1-3 and V is TRBV4-1; TRBD1 agrees at 7 bases. The length of the CDR3 is 18 residues. J lost 3 bases, V lost 4 bases, and 15 bases had no gene match. CDR1 is MGHRA and CDR2 is YSYEKL in the germline V gene. DNA of the CDR3: TGCGCCAGCAGCCGAGGGTCCGGGACAGCTGAGAGTGGAAACACCATATATTTT. Its protein is CASSRGSGTAESGNTIYF.

V gene TRBV5-1 combines with J gene TRBJ1-4; D gene ambiguous. This CDR3 spans 16 amino acids. Trimming pared 4 bases from V and 2 bases from J, leaving 15 bases between. Per the germline V gene, CDR1 is SGHRS and CDR2 is YFSETQ. CDR3: CASSRGEISTNEKLFF. CDR3 coding DNA: TGCGCCAGCAGCCGCGGAGAAATTTCGACTAATGAAAAACTGTTTTTT.